Each of the 21 T cell receptor beta chains below was sequenced from the same sample in a study of CD8+ T cells in alopecia areata. Reverse transcribed after extraction, RNA yielded cDNA as the sequencing template. Sequencing used immunoSEQ multiplex PCR; TCRdb keeps in-frame clones, though not all of them. Of roughly 120,000 clones listed, approximately 51% were seen once; the top ten hold about 3.4%. Stated treatment: oral pan-JAK inhibitor, 5-10 mg twice daily. Sequencing was performed on CD4+ T cells sorted from blood, taken at week 24, from a patient treated with tofacitinib. Source of these receptors: a human donor with alopecia areata.

Note on this clone: One junction end does not reproduce the germline sequence, and a read error may be involved. The chain uses TRBV7-9 and TRBJ1-1; TRBD1 agrees at 7 bases. This CDR3 region has 14 residues. CDR1 SEHNR and CDR2 FQNEAQ come from the germline V gene (reference sequence). CDR3 residues: CASSWGTANTEAFF. CDR3 DNA: TGTGCCAGCAGCTGGGGGACAGCCAACACTGAAGCCTTCTTT.

This chain joins TRBV2 and TRBJ2-5; 9 nucleotides line up with TRBD2. CDR3 length: 15 residues. Germline trimming cut 5 bases from V and 1 base from J; bases unmatched to any gene: 5. The germline V gene has CDR1 SNHLY and CDR2 FYNNEI. The CDR3 DNA follows: TGTGCCAGCAGTCCGGAGCGGGGGGCCCAAGAGACCCAGTACTTC. Its protein product is CASSPERGAQETQYF.

The DNA for the CDR3 is TGTGCCAGCAGCCCGCCGGGACTAGCTTCCAATGAGCAGTTCTTC. Amino acids: CASSPPGLASNEQFF. The chain recombines TRBV11-3 with TRBJ2-1; 9 positions match TRBD2. Looked up from germline, CDR1 is SGHNT and CDR2 is YENEEA. Losses at the gene ends were 5 bases for V and 6 bases for J; bases not matched to a gene: 8. This CDR3 contains 15 residues.

The CDR3 region is CASSPGQGWSQYF. The CDR3 nucleotides read TGTGCCAGCTCACCGGGACAGGGGTGGTCCCAGTACTTC. The chain carries TRBV18 and TRBJ2-5, with 10 bases identical to TRBD1. CDR3 length equals 13 residues. Trimming removed 3 bases from V and 9 bases from J; junction bases left unmatched: 4. CDR1 is KGHSH, CDR2 LQKENI, per germline.

The V and J genes are TRBV6-5 and TRBJ2-3; tentatively, D is TRBD1 (5 bases). CDR3 size: 15 residues. V lost 2 bases and J lost 7, with 16 bases in between. Germline assignment: CDR1 MNHEY and CDR2 SVGAGI. CDR3 bases: TGTGCCAGCAGTTACGCTTTCGACAGTGCTAATACGCAGTATTTT. This encodes CASSYAFDSANTQYF.

The chain combines TRBV5-6 with TRBJ2-1; D unresolved. Trimming left V 4 bases short and J 4 bases short, with 15 bases between. This CDR3 is 15 amino acids long. Germline lookup yields CDR1 SGHDT and CDR2 YYEEEE. The CDR3 DNA reads as TGTGCCAGCAGCGTGACACGTCCTCTTTACAATGAGCAGTTCTTC. Its protein is CASSVTRPLYNEQFF.

On this clone: An end of the junction differs from the germline gene, which may be a read error. The chain recombines TRBV7-7 with TRBJ1-1, with D hard to call. There are 13 residues in the CDR3. The germline V gene has CDR1 SSHAT and CDR2 FNYEAQ (reference sequence). CDR3 sequence: CASSTARDTEAFF. As DNA, the CDR3 is TGTGCTAGCAGCACGGCGAGGGACACTGAAGCTTTCTTT.

The chain carries TRBV30 and TRBJ2-5; 9 bases fit TRBD2. Germline assignment: CDR1 GTSNPN and CDR2 SVGIG (reference sequence). The CDR3 contains 13 residues. The V segment lost 5 bases and the J segment 0 bases; nucleotides outside the gene matches: 1. CDR3 sequence: CAWAGGYQETQYF. The DNA of the CDR3 is TGTGCCTGGGCGGGGGGGTACCAAGAGACCCAGTACTTC.

This chain links TRBV4-1 with TRBJ1-1, with 7 bases aligning to TRBD1. Germline V gene sequence: CDR1 MGHRA, CDR2 YSYEKL. The CDR3 runs to 15 residues. J gave up 1 base and V 4 bases, and 6 bases lay outside the gene matches. Here the CDR3 DNA reads TGCGCCAGCAGCCTGACAGGGATCGGGAACACTGAAGCTTTCTTT. It specifies CASSLTGIGNTEAFF.

This chain links TRBV11-2 with TRBJ1-5, with D possibly matching TRBD1 (6 bases). Germline lookup yields CDR1 SGHAT and CDR2 FQNNGV. The CDR3 consists of 15 residues. Trimming took off 6 bases at V and 3 bases at J, with 15 bases between the two ends. DNA of the CDR3: TGTGCCAGCAGTCGAACGGACAGCCTCAATCAGCCCCAGCATTTT. Translating it yields CASSRTDSLNQPQHF. Combining the CDR3 with reference TRBV11-2 and TRBJ1-5 gives the whole variable domain EAGVAQSPRYKIIEKRQSVAFWCNPISGHATLYWYQQILGQGPKLLIQFQNNGVVDDSQLPKDRFSAERLKGVDSTLKIQPAKLEDSAVYLCASSRTDSLNQPQHFGDGTRLSIL.

CDR3 sequence: CASSLASTNYGYTF. The DNA of the CDR3 is TGTGCCAGCAGCTTAGCCAGTACTAACTATGGCTACACCTTC. The chain employs TRBV7-2 and TRBJ1-2; D is undetermined. Germline values: CDR1 SGHTA, CDR2 FQGNSA. Trimming left V 0 bases short and J 0 bases short, with 5 bases between. The CDR3 has 14 residues.

This clone was counted a few times. The chain is built from TRBV15 and TRBJ1-6; 8 bases agree with TRBD1. Germline CDR1 LNHNV, CDR2 YYDKDF (reference sequence). V lost 0 bases to trimming and J lost 10 bases; unmatched junction nucleotides: 8. CDR3 length: 16 amino acids. CDR3 coding DNA: TGTGCCACCAGCAGAGATCTCGGAACAGGGGGATCACCCCTCCACTTT. Protein sequence: CATSRDLGTGGSPLHF. Full variable domain (missing parts from reference TRBV15 and TRBJ1-6): DAMVIQNPRYQVTQFGKPVTLSCSQTLNHNVMYWYQQKSSQAPKLLFHYYDKDFNNEADTPDNFQSRRPNTSFCFLDIRSPGLGDTAMYLCATSRDLGTGGSPLHFGNGTRLTVT.

The V gene is TRBV5-4, the J gene TRBJ2-5; D is tentatively TRBD1 or TRBD2 (6 bases each). This CDR3 comprises 18 residues. V was pared by 1 base and J by 3 bases, with 22 bases between. Germline assignment: CDR1 SGHNT and CDR2 YYREEE (reference sequence). CDR3 in amino acids: CASSLFLRGVPEEETQYF. The CDR3 DNA reads as TGTGCCAGCAGCTTGTTCCTAAGGGGGGTCCCTGAGGAAGAGACCCAGTACTTC.

The chain joins TRBV4-2 to TRBJ2-5; 12 bases match TRBD1. The CDR3 totals 18 residues. CDR1 and CDR2 (germline): LGHNA, YNFKEQ. The ends lost 0 bases at V and 4 bases at J; junction bases unmatched: 9. The CDR3 region is CASSQEMRGTGGAETQYF. The DNA for the CDR3 is TGTGCCAGCAGCCAAGAAATGAGGGGGACAGGGGGCGCAGAGACCCAGTACTTC.

The rearrangement joins TRBV2 to TRBJ2-1, with 9 bases that match TRBD1. Germline values: CDR1 SNHLY, CDR2 FYNNEI. This CDR3 has 17 residues. V shed 9 bases and J 4 bases; nucleotides not matched to a gene: 16. CDR3 coding DNA: TGTGCCAGTCCGTCGACGACAGGGGGATCGGGTTACAATGAGCAGTTCTTC. Translation: CASPSTTGGSGYNEQFF. Drawing the rest from reference TRBV2 and TRBJ2-1, the complete variable domain is EPEVTQTPSHQVTQMGQEVILRCVPISNHLYFYWYRQILGQKVEFLVSFYNNEISEKSEIFDDQFSVERPDGSNFTLKIRSTKLEDSAMYFCASPSTTGGSGYNEQFFGPGTRLTVL.

This clone appeared once. The V gene is TRBV7-2, the J gene TRBJ1-2, with 9 bases that match TRBD1. From germline, CDR1 is SGHTA and CDR2 FQGNSA. This CDR3 spans 14 amino acids. The V and J ends lost 5 bases and 5 bases, in that order; junction bases with no gene match: 6. CDR3 region: CASSDRDREYGYTF. The CDR3 DNA reads as TGTGCCAGCAGCGACCGGGACAGGGAGTATGGCTACACCTTC.

The V gene is TRBV29-1, the J gene TRBJ2-3, with D perhaps TRBD1 (5 bases). The CDR3 extends over 13 amino acids. CDR1 and CDR2 (germline): SQVTM, ANQGSEA. V lost 4 bases and J lost 6, with 14 bases in between. CDR3 coding DNA: TGCAGCGTTGGGAAGGGGCAAAGGGATACGCAGTATTTT. Translating gives CSVGKGQRDTQYF.

This clone turned up a few times. V and J are TRBV30 and TRBJ2-2; 11 bases line up with TRBD2. Per germline, CDR1 GTSNPN and CDR2 SVGIG (reference sequence). V lost 4 bases, J lost 0 bases, and 4 bases stayed unmatched. The CDR3 has 16 residues. The CDR3 DNA follows: TGTGCCTGGACTTGGACTAGCGGGTCGAACACCGGGGAGCTGTTTTTT. Protein: CAWTWTSGSNTGELFF.

The chain couples TRBV2 to TRBJ1-2; perhaps TRBD1 as D (5 bases). There are 12 residues in the CDR3. Germline V CDR1 and CDR2: SNHLY, FYNNEI. Trimming removed 5 bases from V and 5 bases from J, with 9 bases in between. The CDR3: CASSSRGYGYTF. DNA of the CDR3: TGTGCCAGCAGTTCGAGGGGTTATGGCTACACCTTC. Based on the CDR3 plus reference TRBV2 and TRBJ1-2, the full variable domain is EPEVTQTPSHQVTQMGQEVILRCVPISNHLYFYWYRQILGQKVEFLVSFYNNEISEKSEIFDDQFSVERPDGSNFTLKIRSTKLEDSAMYFCASSSRGYGYTFGSGTRLTVV.

The chain employs TRBV29-1 and TRBJ2-1; TRBD2 might be the D (5 bases). The CDR3 runs to 12 residues. The germline V gene encodes CDR1 SQVTM and CDR2 ANQGSEA. Trimming cost V 7 bases and J 0 bases, with 7 bases left between them. The CDR3: CSAGDSYNEQFF. The DNA for the CDR3 is TGCAGCGCCGGGGACTCCTACAATGAGCAGTTCTTC.

This chain connects TRBV7-2 to TRBJ1-5; D remains unclear. Germline loops: CDR1 SGHTA, CDR2 FQGNSA. V was clipped by 4 bases and J by 1 base, with 14 bases between them. The CDR3 is 16 residues long. CDR3 bases: TGTGCCAGCAGCTATGGTGGAGGCCGAAGCAATCAGCCCCAGCATTTT. Encoded protein: CASSYGGGRSNQPQHF.